The 15 T cell receptor beta chains below all came from one sample that was sequenced in a study of technical replicates of blood from a handful of donors. Method: immunoSEQ multiplex PCR; TCRdb's copy keeps in-frame clones and lacks some. Of some 14,000 clones listed, 84% were seen once; the top ten hold approximately 11%. The sequencing input was PBMCs. These receptors all stem from a human donor in good health.

V and J are TRBV29-1 and TRBJ2-2; D uncertain. The V gene lost 7 bases and the J gene lost 1 base, with 13 bases spanning the gap. Germline V CDR1 and CDR2: SQVTM, ANQGSEA. The length of the CDR3 is 14 residues. CDR3 amino acids: CSASVVGNTGELFF. Here the CDR3 DNA reads TGCAGCGCCAGCGTCGTGGGGAACACCGGGGAGCTGTTTTTT.

The chain joins TRBV7-9 to TRBJ1-4; D is unclear. The germline V gene has CDR1 SEHNR and CDR2 FQNEAQ (reference sequence). The germline V and J ends were trimmed by 5 bases and 7 bases, with 14 bases remaining between them. This CDR3 contains 14 residues. In DNA, the CDR3 is TGTGCCAGCAGCCCCATGGGAGTAAGTGAAAAACTGTTTTTT. Residues: CASSPMGVSEKLFF.

In this sample, this clone turned up a few times. The chain employs TRBV7-9 and TRBJ1-1; TRBD1 matches 8 bases. J lost 1 base, V lost 5 bases, and 3 bases had no gene match. Germline-derived CDR1 and CDR2 are SEHNR and FQNEAQ (reference sequence). The CDR3 is 14 amino acids. The CDR3 nucleotides read TGTGCCAGCAGCCCTGGACAGGGGAACACTGAAGCTTTCTTT. Protein sequence: CASSPGQGNTEAFF.

The CDR3 sequence is CASSLVGARGANVLTF. CDR3 DNA: TGTGCCAGCAGCTTGGTTGGTGCGCGTGGGGCCAACGTCCTGACTTTC. The chain carries TRBV7-9 and TRBJ2-6; D remains ambiguous. Germline V CDR1 and CDR2: SEHNR, FQNEAQ (reference sequence). V was cut by 3 bases and J by 3 bases, with 12 bases left in between. There are 16 residues in the CDR3.

The chain uses TRBV6-6 and TRBJ1-1, with a weak D call TRBD1 (6 bases). Per the germline V gene, CDR1 is MNHNY and CDR2 is SVGAGI (reference sequence). CDR3 length equals 13 residues. V shed 7 bases and J shed 1 base, with 10 bases lying between them. The CDR3 spells CASNKGENTEAFF. CDR3 DNA: TGTGCCAGCAACAAGGGGGAGAACACTGAAGCTTTCTTT.

This clone was picked up one time. The gene calls are TRBV27 and TRBJ2-2, with unresolved D. V lost 7 bases to trimming and J lost 2 bases, with 20 bases between them. The CDR3 length is 17 residues. From germline, CDR1 is MNHEY and CDR2 SMNVEV (reference sequence). Written as DNA, the CDR3 is TGTGCCAGCACCCTTTATAGCCCCGGCTATAACACCGGGGAGCTGTTTTTT. Its protein product is CASTLYSPGYNTGELFF.

The chain links TRBV11-2 to TRBJ2-3, with 8 positions matching TRBD2. The CDR3 spans 18 residues. Germline CDR1 reads SGHAT; CDR2 reads FQNNGV. The V gene end was trimmed by 4 bases and the J gene end by 0 bases; junction bases not matched to a gene: 12. This chain's CDR3 is CASSYYSGTRKSTDTQYF. The CDR3 DNA follows: TGTGCCAGCAGCTACTATTCCGGGACTAGAAAAAGCACAGATACGCAGTATTTT.

The J gene is TRBJ2-2, the V gene TRBV19, with TRBD2 identical over 14 bases. Germline assignment: CDR1 LNHDA and CDR2 SQIVND (reference sequence). The junction had 5 bases not matched to a gene; V was cut back by 5 bases and J by 6 bases. This CDR3 contains 16 residues. CDR3 loop: CASSDQGLAGAGELFF. CDR3 DNA sequence: TGTGCCAGTAGTGACCAGGGACTAGCGGGGGCCGGGGAGCTGTTTTTT.

V and J are TRBV10-3 and TRBJ2-3; 12 nucleotides align to TRBD2. Germline CDR1 reads ENHRY; CDR2 reads SYGVKD. Trimming cost V 4 bases and J 4 bases; bases outside gene matches: 9. The CDR3 runs 17 residues. CDR3 sequence reads: CAISGTSGARGADTQYF. As DNA, the CDR3 is TGTGCCATCAGTGGGACTAGCGGGGCCCGGGGGGCAGATACGCAGTATTTT.

The genes are TRBV9 and TRBJ2-2, with 10 bases aligning to TRBD2. The CDR3 is 16 residues long. Trimming removed 3 bases from V and 5 bases from J; junction bases left unmatched: 7. Germline-derived CDR1 and CDR2 are SGDLS and YYNGEE. The CDR3 coding sequence is TGTGCCAGCAGCGGCTTAGCGGGAGGAAGTACCGGGGAGCTGTTTTTT. It encodes CASSGLAGGSTGELFF.

The rearrangement links TRBV10-3 to TRBJ2-7; 9 nucleotides agree with TRBD1. This CDR3 comprises 14 residues. The V gene's germline CDR1 is ENHRY and CDR2 SYGVKD. After removal of 4 bases from V and 5 bases from J, the junction contained 6 bases not matched to a gene. CDR3 in amino acids: CAISAGTGSHEQYF. The DNA of the CDR3 is TGTGCCATCAGTGCCGGGACAGGGTCCCACGAGCAGTACTTC.

The J gene is TRBJ1-3, the V gene TRBV10-3, with D possibly being TRBD1 (6 bases). Germline-derived CDR1 and CDR2 are ENHRY and SYGVKD. V shed 7 bases and J shed 4 bases, with 20 bases lying between them. This CDR3 region has 16 residues. CDR3 region: CAINQEQGTIGNTIYF. As DNA, the CDR3 is TGTGCCATCAACCAGGAGCAGGGGACCATCGGAAACACCATATATTTT.

The V gene is TRBV5-1, the J gene TRBJ2-7, with 11 bases matching TRBD1. V trimming: 3 bases; J trimming: 0 bases; junction bases outside the gene matches: 2. Germline V gene sequence: CDR1 SGHRS, CDR2 YFSETQ. CDR3 length: 15 amino acids. The DNA for the CDR3 is TGCGCCAGCAGCTCGGGACAGGGGGACTCCTACGAGCAGTACTTC. Protein sequence: CASSSGQGDSYEQYF.

The chain has TRBV6-5 and TRBJ2-5; TRBD2 aligns across 11 bases. The CDR3 is made up of 15 amino acids. Trimming cost V 6 bases and J 7 bases; bases outside gene matches: 10. Looked up from germline, CDR1 is MNHEY and CDR2 is SVGAGI. The CDR3 DNA follows: TGTGCCAGCAGCCCGACTAGCGGGATTGGTGGGACCCAGTACTTC. This translates into CASSPTSGIGGTQYF.

This sequence joins TRBV19 and TRBJ1-1, with TRBD1 as a possible D gene (6 bases). Trimming took 5 bases from V and 2 from J, leaving 15 bases between them. The CDR3 has 15 amino acids. The germline V gene has CDR1 LNHDA and CDR2 SQIVND (reference sequence). CDR3 loop: CASSLGGGINTEAFF. The CDR3 region has the DNA TGTGCCAGTAGTTTGGGAGGGGGGATCAACACTGAAGCTTTCTTT.